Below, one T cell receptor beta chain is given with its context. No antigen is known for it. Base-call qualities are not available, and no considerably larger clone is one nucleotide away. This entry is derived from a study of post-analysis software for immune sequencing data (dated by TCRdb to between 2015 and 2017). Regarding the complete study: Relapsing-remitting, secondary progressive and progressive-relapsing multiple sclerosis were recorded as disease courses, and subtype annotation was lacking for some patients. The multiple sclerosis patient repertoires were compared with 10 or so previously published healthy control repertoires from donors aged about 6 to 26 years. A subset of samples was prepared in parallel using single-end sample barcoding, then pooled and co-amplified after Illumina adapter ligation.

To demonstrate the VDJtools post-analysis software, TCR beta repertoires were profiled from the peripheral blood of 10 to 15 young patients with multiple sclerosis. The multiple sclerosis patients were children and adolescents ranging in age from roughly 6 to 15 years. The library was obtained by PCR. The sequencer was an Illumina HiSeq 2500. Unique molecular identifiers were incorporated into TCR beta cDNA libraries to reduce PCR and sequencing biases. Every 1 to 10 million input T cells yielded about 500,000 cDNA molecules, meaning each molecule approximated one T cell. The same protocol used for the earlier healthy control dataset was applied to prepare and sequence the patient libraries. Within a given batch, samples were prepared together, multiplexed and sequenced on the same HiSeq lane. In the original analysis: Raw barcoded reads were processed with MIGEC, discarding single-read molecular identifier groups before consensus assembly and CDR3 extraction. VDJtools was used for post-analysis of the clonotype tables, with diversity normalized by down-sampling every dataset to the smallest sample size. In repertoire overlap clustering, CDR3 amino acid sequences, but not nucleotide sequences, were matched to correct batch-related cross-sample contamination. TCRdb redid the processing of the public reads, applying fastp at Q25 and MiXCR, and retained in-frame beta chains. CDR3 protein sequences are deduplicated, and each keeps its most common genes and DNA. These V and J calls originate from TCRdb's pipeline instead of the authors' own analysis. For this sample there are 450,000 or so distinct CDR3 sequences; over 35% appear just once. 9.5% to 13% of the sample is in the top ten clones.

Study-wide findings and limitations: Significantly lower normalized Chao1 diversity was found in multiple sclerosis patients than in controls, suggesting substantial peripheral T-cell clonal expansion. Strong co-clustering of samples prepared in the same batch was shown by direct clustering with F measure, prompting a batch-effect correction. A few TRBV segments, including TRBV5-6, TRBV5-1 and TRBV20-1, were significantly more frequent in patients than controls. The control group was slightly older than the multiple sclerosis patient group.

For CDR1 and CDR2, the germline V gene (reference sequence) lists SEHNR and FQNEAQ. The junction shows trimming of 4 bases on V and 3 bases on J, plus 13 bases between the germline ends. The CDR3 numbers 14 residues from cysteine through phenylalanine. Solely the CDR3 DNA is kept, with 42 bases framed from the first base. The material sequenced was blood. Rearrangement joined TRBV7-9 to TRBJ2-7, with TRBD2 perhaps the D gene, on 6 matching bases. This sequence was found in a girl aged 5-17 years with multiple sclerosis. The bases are TGTGCCAGCAGCTCCGGACTACTGCACTACGAGCAGTACTTC. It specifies CASSSGLLHYEQYF.